The text below deals with one T cell receptor beta chain. Its cognate antigen is unknown. The data were obtained in a study of T cell responses to AZD1222 COVID-19 vaccine. Broader study findings: In a largely white British group with more females than males, clonal diversity was possibly underestimated. Receipt of two AZD1222 doses was followed by a rise in Spike-specific TCR breadth and depth. Spike-spanning, vaccine-associated CD4 TCRs were dominant at 160-218 and 743-854. Regions left unmutated in variants are reportedly the target of nearly half of spike-specific TCRs.

The table came from immunoSEQ multiplex PCR; TCRdb's copy has only in-frame clones and leaves some out. The sample contains roughly 42,000 clones, about three quarters of which appear only once. This CDR3 has 19 amino acids. V gave up 4 bases and J gave up 1 base; unmatched junction bases: 14. Per the germline V gene, CDR1 is SGHDN and CDR2 is FVKESK. Sample: peripheral blood, taken on day 0 of AZD1222 vaccination. This TCR derives from an adult in good health. The rearrangement joins TRBV14 to TRBJ1-3, with 9 bases aligning to TRBD1. The CDR3 DNA is TGTGCCAGCAGCCCCCCGGACAGGGGCCATTCGAAATCTGGAAACACCATATATTTT. Its translation: CASSPPDRGHSKSGNTIYF.